The 9 T cell receptor beta chains given below trace back to one sample, sequenced in a study of beta chain features in type 1 diabetes. Study conclusions and caveats: A moderate, significant TCRB CDR3 shortening appeared in type 1 diabetes across four CD4+ subsets.

No antigens are known for them. Expressed TCRB transcripts were sequenced, since all the RNA that had been isolated was reverse transcribed. Using immunoSEQ multiplex PCR, the repertoire was profiled, and TCRdb retains in-frame clones only, with some absent. The sample holds 680,000 or so clones, 13% seen once. Source material: naive CD4+ T cells from blood. The receptor source for this set is a man aged 18 to 30 with type 1 diabetes.

This clone has more than one count but fewer than ten. V and J are TRBV6-6 and TRBJ2-7, with TRBD1 identical over 9 bases. The length of the CDR3 is 15 residues. The V gene end was trimmed by 5 bases and the J gene end by 2 bases; junction bases not matched to a gene: 7. Germline assignment: CDR1 MNHNY and CDR2 SVGAGI (reference sequence). CDR3 sequence reads: CASSVSGTGPYEQYF. The CDR3 region has the DNA TGTGCCAGCAGTGTATCCGGGACAGGGCCCTACGAGCAGTACTTC.

The chain links TRBV2 to TRBJ1-1; D not resolved. Between the trimmed V and J ends, which lost 6 bases and 7 bases, there was a span of 9 bases. Germline V CDR1 and CDR2: SNHLY, FYNNEI. The CDR3 extends over 11 amino acids. CDR3 DNA: TGTGCCAGCAGCGCCACAGTTGAAGCTTTCTTT. It is translated as CASSATVEAFF.

The chain combines TRBV2 with TRBJ1-6; D not resolved. Trimming took off 7 bases at V and 8 bases at J, with 12 bases between the two ends. Germline V gives CDR1 SNHLY, CDR2 FYNNEI. The CDR3 is made up of 13 amino acids. The CDR3 protein is CASNRFGDSPLHF. DNA for the CDR3: TGTGCCAGCAACCGTTTTGGGGATTCACCCCTCCACTTT.

A few counts support this clone. The CDR3 loop is CAWGDRAGYGYTF. Here the CDR3 DNA reads TGTGCCTGGGGGGACAGGGCCGGCTATGGCTACACCTTC. The chain couples TRBV30 to TRBJ1-2; 9 positions agree with TRBD1. CDR1 and CDR2 (germline): GTSNPN, SVGIG (reference sequence). The J segment lost 4 bases and the V segment lost 5 bases, leaving 5 bases of the junction unmatched. The CDR3 covers 13 residues.

The gene calls are TRBV29-1 and TRBJ1-2; 9 bases are a match to TRBD1. Germline loops: CDR1 SQVTM, CDR2 ANQGSEA. This CDR3 has 13 amino acids. J was trimmed by 8 bases and V by 6 bases; bases with no gene match: 10. CDR3 nucleotide sequence: TGCAGCGTGATAACGGGGACAGGGAAAGGCTACACCTTC. Its protein product is CSVITGTGKGYTF.

This clone was observed a handful of times. The V and J genes are TRBV7-9 and TRBJ2-5, with no clear D. The CDR3 totals 13 residues. Germline CDR1 SEHNR, CDR2 FQNEAQ (reference sequence). V was trimmed by 5 bases and J by 5 bases, leaving 12 bases between them. The CDR3 nucleotides read TGTGCCAGCAGCATGGAATCTACGGAGACCCAGTACTTC. Amino acid sequence: CASSMESTETQYF.

The sample holds one count of this clone. For the CDR3, the DNA is TGTGCCAGCAGTTTCACTCCGGCCGGGACAGCCTCCTACGAGCAGTACTTC. Amino acids: CASSFTPAGTASYEQYF. The chain recombines TRBV27 with TRBJ2-7; 7 bases agree with TRBD1. After removal of 3 bases from V and 0 bases from J, the junction contained 11 bases not matched to a gene. The CDR3 is 17 amino acids. Germline loops: CDR1 MNHEY, CDR2 SMNVEV (reference sequence).

The gene calls are TRBV27 and TRBJ2-3, with D possibly matching TRBD2 (6 bases). The CDR3 totals 12 residues. V lost 6 bases and J 2 bases, leaving 6 bases between the germline ends. Looked up from germline, CDR1 is MNHEY and CDR2 is SMNVEV (reference sequence). The chain's CDR3 is CASRDYTDTQYF. CDR3 sequence (DNA): TGTGCCAGCAGGGACTACACAGATACGCAGTATTTT.

Only a few counts were recorded for this clone. Other DNA sequences from this sample encode an identical CDR3 as well. J is TRBJ1-2 and V is TRBV5-1; 7 bases are shared with TRBD1. The CDR3 loop spans 12 amino acids. The V gene end was trimmed by 2 bases and the J gene end by 6 bases; junction bases not matched to a gene: 1. The germline V gene encodes CDR1 SGHRS and CDR2 YFSETQ. The CDR3 here is CASSFQGDGYTF. The CDR3 coding sequence is TGCGCCAGCAGCTTCCAGGGGGATGGCTACACCTTC.